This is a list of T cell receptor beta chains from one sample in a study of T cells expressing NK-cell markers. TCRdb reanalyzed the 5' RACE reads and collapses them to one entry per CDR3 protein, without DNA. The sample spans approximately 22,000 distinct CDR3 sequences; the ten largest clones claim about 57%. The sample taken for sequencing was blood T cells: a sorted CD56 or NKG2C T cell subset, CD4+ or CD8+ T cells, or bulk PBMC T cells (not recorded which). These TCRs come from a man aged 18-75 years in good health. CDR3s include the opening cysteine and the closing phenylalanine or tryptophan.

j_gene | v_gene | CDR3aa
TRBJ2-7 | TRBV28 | CASTSPVGGRYEQYF
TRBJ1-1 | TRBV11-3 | CASSLDWGLVNTEAFF
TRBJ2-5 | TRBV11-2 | CASSLEGTGGQETQYF
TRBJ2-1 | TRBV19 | CASTFSGSSYNEQFF
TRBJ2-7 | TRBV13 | CASSLFPSEQYF
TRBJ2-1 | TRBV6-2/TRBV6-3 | CASSSRPLAGGRSAIVGNEQFF
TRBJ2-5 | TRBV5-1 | CASSLDSGVKTQYF
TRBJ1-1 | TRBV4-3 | CASSQDFLGGTEAFF
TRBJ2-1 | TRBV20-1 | CSATGHRSYNEQFF
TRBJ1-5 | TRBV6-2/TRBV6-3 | CASSLTGAQPQHF
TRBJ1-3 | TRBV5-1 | CASSVQGGTTGNTIYF
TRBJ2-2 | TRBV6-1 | CASSPLGYTGELFF
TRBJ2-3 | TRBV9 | CASSLGGHSTDTQYF
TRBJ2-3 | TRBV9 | CASSVDSGGPIDTQYF
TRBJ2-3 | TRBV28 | CASVKAGPGLTDTQYF
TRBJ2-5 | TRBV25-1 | CASSKRDSQETQYF
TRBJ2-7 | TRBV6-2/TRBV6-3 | CASSYSERREQYF
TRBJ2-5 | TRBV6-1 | CASSGPGQGAQETQYF
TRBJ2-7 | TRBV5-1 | CASSLTNPTTYEQYF
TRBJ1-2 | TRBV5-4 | CASSSRQAFSYGYTF
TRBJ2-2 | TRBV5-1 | CASSLMSQTGELFF
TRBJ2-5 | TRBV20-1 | CSATPLAGAQETQYF
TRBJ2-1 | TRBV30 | CAWSVGGGYNEQFF
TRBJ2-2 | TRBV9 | CASSSGLAGASGTGELFF
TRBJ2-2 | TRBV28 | CASSSYLDRGQDGELFF
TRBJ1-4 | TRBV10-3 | CAISERAGANEKLFF
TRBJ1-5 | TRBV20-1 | CSANRGGSNQPQHF
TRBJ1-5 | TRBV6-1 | CATGGVSNQPQHF
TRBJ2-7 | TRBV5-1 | CASSHRDKTVHEQYF
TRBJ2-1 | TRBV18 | CASSPIVQGSSYNEQFF
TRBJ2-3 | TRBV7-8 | CASSLDLNPTDTQYF
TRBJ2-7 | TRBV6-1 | CASSPPGGTYEQYF
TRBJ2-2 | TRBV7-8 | CASSQRDRAAGTGELFF
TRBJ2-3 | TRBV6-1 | CASGRGGGTQYF
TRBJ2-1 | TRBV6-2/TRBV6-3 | CASALRGGGNEQFF
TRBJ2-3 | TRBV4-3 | CASSPTNTDTQYF
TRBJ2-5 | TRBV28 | CASSRDTQETQYF
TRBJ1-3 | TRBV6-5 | CASSSGQVRFSGNTIYF
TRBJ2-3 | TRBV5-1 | CASSLVAGAADTQYF
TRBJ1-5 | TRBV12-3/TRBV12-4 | CASSFATGGNQPQHF
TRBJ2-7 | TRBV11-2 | CASSVASYSYEQYF
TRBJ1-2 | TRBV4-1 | CASSQDPGDYGYTF
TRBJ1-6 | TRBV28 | CASSLYRNNSPLHF
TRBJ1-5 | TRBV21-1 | CASSPRETVSVTQPQHF
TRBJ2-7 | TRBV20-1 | CSARADRDSWEQYF
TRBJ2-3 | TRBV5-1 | CASSHYLTGTGGSTDTQYF
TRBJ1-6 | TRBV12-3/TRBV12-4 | CASSSRFNSYNSPLHF
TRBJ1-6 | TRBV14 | CASSQVGFDSPLHF
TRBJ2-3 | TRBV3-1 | CASSPHGADTQYF
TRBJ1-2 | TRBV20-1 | CSAPSPGGRDYGYTF